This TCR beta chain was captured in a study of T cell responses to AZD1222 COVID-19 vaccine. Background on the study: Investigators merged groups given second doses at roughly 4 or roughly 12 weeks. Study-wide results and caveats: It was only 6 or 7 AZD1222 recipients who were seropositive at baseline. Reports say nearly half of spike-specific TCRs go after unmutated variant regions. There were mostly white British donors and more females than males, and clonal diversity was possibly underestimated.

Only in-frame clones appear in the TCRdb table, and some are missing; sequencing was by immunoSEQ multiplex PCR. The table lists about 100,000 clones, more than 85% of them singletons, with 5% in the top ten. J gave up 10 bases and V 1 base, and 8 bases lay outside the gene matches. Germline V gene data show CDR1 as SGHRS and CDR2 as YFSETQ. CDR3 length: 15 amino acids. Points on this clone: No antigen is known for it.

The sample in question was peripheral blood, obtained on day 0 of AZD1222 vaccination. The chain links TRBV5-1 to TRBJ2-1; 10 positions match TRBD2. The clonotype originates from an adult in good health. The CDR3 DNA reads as TGCGCCAGCAGCTTGAATCTAGCGGGAGAAAGCGAGCAGTTCTTC. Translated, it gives CASSLNLAGESEQFF.